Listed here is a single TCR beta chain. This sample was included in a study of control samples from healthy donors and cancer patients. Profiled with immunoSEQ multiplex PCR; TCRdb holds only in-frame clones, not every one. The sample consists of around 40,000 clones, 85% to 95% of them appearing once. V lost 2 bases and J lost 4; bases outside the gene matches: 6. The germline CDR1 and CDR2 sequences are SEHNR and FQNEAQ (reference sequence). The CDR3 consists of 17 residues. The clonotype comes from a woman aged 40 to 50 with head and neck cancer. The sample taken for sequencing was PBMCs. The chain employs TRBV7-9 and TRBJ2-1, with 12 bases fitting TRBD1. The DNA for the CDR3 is TGTGCCAGCAGCTTAACCTGGGACAGGGGGCCGTACAATGAGCAGTTCTTC. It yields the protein CASSLTWDRGPYNEQFF.